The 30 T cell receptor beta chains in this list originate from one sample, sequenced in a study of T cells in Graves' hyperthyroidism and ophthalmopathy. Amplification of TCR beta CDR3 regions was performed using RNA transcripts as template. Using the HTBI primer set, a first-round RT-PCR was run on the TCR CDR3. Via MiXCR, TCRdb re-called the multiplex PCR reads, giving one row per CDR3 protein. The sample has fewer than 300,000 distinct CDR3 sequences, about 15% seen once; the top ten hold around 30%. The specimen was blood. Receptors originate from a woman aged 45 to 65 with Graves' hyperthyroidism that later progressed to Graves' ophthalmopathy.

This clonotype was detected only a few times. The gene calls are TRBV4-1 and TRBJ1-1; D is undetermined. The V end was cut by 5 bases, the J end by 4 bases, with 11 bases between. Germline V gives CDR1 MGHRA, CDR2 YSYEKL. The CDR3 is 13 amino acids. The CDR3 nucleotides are TGCGCCAGCAGCACACGACACTCCACTGAAGCTTTCTTT. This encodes CASSTRHSTEAFF.

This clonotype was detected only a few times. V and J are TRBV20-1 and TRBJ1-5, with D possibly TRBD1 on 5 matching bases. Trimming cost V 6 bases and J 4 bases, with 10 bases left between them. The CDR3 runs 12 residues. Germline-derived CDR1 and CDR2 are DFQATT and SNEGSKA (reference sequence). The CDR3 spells CSASTVNQPQHF. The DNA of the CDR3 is TGCAGTGCCTCGACAGTGAATCAGCCCCAGCATTTT.

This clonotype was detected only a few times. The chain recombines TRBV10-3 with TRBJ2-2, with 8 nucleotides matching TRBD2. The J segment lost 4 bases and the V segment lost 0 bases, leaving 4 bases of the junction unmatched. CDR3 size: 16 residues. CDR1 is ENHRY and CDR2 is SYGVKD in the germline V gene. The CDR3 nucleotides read TGTGCCATCAGTGAGTCGAGCGGGAGTGGCACCGGGGAGCTGTTTTTT. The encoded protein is CAISESSGSGTGELFF.

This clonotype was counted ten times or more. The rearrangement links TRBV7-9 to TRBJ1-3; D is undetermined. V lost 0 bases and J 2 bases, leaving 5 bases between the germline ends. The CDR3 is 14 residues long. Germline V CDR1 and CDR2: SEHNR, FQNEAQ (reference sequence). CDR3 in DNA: TGTGCCAGCAGCTTAGCCTGGGCTGGAAACACCATATATTTT. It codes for CASSLAWAGNTIYF.

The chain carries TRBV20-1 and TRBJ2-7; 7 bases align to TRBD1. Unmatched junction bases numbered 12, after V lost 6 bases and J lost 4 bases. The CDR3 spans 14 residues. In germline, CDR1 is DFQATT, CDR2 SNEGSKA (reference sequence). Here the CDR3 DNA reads TGCAGTGCACAGAGACCGGGACAGATGTACGAGCAGTACTTC. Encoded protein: CSAQRPGQMYEQYF.

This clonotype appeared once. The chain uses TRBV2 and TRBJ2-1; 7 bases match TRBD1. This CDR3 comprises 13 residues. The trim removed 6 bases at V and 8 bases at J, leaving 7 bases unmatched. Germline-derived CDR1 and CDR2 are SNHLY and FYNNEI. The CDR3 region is CASSETGFDEQFF. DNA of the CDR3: TGTGCCAGCAGCGAGACAGGGTTCGATGAGCAGTTCTTC.

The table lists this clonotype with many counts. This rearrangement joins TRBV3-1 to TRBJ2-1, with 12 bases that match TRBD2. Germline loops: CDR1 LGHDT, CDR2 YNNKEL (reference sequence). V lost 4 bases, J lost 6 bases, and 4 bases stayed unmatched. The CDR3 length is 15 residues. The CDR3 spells CASSRGLAGFNEQFF. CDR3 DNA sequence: TGTGCCAGCAGCCGAGGACTAGCGGGATTCAATGAGCAGTTCTTC.

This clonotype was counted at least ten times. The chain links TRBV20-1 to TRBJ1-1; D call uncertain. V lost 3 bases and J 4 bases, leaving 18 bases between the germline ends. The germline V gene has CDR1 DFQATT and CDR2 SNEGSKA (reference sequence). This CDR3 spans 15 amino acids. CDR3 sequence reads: CSARLLGPSSTEAFF. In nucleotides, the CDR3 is TGCAGTGCTAGGTTGCTAGGACCTTCTAGCACTGAAGCTTTCTTT.

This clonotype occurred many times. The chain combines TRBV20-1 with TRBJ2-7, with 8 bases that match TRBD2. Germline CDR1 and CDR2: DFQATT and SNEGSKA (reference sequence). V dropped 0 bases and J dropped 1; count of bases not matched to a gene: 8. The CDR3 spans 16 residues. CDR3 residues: CSARDIGTSGSYEQYF. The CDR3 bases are TGCAGTGCTAGAGATATCGGCACTAGCGGTTCCTACGAGCAGTACTTC.

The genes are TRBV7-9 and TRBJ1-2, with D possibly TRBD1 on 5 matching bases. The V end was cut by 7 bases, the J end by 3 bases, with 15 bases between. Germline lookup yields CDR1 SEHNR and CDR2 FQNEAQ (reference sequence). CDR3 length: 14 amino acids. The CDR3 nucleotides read TGTGCCAGCACCAAAAACGGGGGGGACTATGGCTACACCTTC. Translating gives CASTKNGGDYGYTF.

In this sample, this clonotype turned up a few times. The CDR3 coding sequence is TGCGCCAGCAGTGAGTGGGGACTAGCGGGAGGGAATGAGCAGTTCTTC. This encodes CASSEWGLAGGNEQFF. This sequence joins TRBV10-1 and TRBJ2-1; 16 bases agree with TRBD2. Germline lookup yields CDR1 WNHNN and CDR2 SYGVQD (reference sequence). The CDR3 length is 16 residues. Trimming removed 1 base from V and 7 bases from J; junction bases left unmatched: 1.

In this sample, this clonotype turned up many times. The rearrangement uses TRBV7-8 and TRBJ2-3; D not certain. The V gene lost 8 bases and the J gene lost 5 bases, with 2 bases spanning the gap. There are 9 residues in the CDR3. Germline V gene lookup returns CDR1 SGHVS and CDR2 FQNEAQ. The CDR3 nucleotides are TGTGCCAGCGGAGATACGCAGTATTTT. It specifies CASGDTQYF.

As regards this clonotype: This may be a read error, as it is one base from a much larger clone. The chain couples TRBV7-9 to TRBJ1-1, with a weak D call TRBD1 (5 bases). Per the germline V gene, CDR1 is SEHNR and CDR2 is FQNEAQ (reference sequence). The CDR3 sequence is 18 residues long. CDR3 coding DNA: TGTGCCAGCATTCCCTCCCTTCCGGGACGGTTAAAAAACACTGAAGCTTCCTTT. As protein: CASIPSLPGRLKNTEASF.

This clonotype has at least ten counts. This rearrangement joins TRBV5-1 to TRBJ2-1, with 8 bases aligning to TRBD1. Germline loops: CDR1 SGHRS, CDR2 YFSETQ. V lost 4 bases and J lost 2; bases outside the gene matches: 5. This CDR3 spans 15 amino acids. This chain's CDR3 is CASSVGTGAYNEQFF. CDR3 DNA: TGCGCCAGCAGCGTCGGGACAGGAGCCTACAATGAGCAGTTCTTC.

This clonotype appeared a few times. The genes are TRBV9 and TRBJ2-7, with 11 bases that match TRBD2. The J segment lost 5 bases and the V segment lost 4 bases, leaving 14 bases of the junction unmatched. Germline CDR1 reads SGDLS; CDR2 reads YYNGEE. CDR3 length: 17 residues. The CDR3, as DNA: TGTGCCAGCAGCACCCATTCCGGGACTAGCGGCGGGGACGAGCAGTACTTC. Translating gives CASSTHSGTSGGDEQYF.

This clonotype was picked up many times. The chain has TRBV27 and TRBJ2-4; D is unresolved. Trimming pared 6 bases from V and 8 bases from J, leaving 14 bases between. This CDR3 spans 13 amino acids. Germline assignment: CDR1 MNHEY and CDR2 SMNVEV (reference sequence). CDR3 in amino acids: CASSPTQKDIQYF. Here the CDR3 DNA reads TGTGCCAGCAGCCCCACACAGAAGGACATTCAGTACTTC.

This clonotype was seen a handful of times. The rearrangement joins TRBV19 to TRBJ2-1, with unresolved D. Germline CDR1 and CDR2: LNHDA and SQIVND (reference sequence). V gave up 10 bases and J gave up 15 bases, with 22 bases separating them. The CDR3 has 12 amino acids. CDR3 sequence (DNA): TGTGCCACCTCGCTGAGTGGAGACTGGCGGTTCTTC. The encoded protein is CATSLSGDWRFF. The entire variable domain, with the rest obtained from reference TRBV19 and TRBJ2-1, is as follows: DGGITQSPKYLFRKEGQNVTLSCEQNLNHDAMYWYRQDPGQGLRLIYYSQIVNDFQKGDIAEGYSVSREKKESFPLTVTSAQKNPTAFYLCATSLSGDWRFFGPGTRLTVL.

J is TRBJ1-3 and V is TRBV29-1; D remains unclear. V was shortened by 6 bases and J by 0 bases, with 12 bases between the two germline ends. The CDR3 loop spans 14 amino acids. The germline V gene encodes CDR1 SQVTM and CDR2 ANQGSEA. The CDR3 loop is CSVSASSSGNTIYF. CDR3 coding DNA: TGCAGCGTCAGCGCTAGCTCCTCTGGAAACACCATATATTTT. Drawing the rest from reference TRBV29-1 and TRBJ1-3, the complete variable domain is SAVISQKPSRDICQRGTSLTIQCQVDSQVTMMFWYRQQPGQSLTLIATANQGSEATYESGFVIDKFPISRPNLTFSTLTVSNMSPEDSSIYLCSVSASSSGNTIYFGEGSWLTVV.

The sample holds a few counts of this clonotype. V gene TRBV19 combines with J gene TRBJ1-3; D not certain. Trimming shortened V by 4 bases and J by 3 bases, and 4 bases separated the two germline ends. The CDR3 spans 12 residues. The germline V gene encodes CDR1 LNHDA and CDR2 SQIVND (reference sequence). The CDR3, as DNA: TGTGCCAGTAGTACAAGTGGAAACACCATATATTTT. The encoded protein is CASSTSGNTIYF.

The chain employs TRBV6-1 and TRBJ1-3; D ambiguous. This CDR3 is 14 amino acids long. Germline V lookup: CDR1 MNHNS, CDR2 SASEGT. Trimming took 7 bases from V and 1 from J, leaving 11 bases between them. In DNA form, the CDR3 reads TGTGCCAGCATGGCAGCCGTTTCTGGAAACACCATATATTTT. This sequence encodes CASMAAVSGNTIYF.

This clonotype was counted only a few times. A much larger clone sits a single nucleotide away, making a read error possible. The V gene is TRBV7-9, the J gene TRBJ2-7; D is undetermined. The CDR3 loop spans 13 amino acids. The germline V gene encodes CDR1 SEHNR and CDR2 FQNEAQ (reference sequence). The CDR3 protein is CASSLSDSYKQYF. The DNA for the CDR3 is TGTGCCAGCAGCTTATCCGACTCCTACAAGCAGTACTTC.

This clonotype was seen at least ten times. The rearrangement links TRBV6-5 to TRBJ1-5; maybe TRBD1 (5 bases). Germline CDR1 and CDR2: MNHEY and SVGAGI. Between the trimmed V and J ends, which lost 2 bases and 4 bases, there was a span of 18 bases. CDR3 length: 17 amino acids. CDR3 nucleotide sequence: TGTGCCAGCAGTTACCCGGAGGGACCCGAGGGTAATCAGCCCCAGCATTTT. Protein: CASSYPEGPEGNQPQHF.

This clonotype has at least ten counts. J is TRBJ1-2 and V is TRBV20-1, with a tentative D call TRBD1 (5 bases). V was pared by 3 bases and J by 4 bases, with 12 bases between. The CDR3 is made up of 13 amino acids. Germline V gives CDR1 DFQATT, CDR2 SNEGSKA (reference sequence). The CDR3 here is CSARGGFTYGYTF. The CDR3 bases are TGCAGTGCTAGGGGGGGTTTTACCTATGGCTACACCTTC.

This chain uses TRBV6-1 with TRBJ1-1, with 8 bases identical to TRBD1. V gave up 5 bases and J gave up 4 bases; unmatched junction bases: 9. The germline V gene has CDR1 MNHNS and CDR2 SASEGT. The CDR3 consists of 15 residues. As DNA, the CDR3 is TGTGCCAGCAGTTGGAAAGCTCAGGGGGCCACTGAAGCTTTCTTT. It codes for CASSWKAQGATEAFF.

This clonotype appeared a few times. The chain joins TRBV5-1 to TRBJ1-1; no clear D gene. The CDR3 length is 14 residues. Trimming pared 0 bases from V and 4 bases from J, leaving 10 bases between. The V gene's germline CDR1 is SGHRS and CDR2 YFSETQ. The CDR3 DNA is TGCGCCAGCAGCTTGGGGGCGCGAGGCACTGAAGCTTTCTTT. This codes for CASSLGARGTEAFF. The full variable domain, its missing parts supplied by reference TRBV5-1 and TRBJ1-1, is KAGVTQTPRYLIKTRGQQVTLSCSPISGHRSVSWYQQTPGQGLQFLFEYFSETQRNKGNFPGRFSGRQFSNSRSEMNVSTLELGDSALYLCASSLGARGTEAFFGQGTRLTVV.

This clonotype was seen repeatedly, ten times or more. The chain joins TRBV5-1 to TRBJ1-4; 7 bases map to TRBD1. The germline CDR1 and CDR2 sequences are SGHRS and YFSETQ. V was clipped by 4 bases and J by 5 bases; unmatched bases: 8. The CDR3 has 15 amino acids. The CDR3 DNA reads TGCGCCAGCAGCCTGAACAGGGGATCGAATGAAAAACTGTTTTTT. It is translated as CASSLNRGSNEKLFF.

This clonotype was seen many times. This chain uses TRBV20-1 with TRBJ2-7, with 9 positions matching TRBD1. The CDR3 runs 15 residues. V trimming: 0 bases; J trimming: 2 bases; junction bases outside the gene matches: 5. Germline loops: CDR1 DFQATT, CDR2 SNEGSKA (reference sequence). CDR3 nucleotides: TGCAGTGCTAGAGAACCGGGACAGGGTACCTACGAGCAGTACTTC. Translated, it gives CSAREPGQGTYEQYF.

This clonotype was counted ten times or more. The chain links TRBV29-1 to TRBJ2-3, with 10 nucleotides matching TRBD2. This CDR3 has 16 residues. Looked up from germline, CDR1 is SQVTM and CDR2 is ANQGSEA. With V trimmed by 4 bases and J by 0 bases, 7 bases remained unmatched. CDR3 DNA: TGCAGCGTTGCTAGCGGGAGTAGGGATAGCACAGATACGCAGTATTTT. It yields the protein CSVASGSRDSTDTQYF.

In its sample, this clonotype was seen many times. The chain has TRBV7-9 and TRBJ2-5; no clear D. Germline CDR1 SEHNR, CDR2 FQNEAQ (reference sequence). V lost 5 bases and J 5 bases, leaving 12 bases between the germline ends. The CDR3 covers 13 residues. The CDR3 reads CASSAGLSETQYF. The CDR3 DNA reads TGTGCCAGCAGCGCCGGGCTTTCGGAGACCCAGTACTTC.

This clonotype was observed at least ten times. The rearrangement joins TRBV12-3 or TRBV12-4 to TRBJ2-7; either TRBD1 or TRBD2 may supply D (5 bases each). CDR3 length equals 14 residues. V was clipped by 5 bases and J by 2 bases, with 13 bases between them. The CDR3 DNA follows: TGTGCCAGCAGTACCGGGACGGAACCCTACGAGCAGTACTTC. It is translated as CASSTGTEPYEQYF.